The entry that follows covers one TCR beta chain sequence. The PCR used 60 Vbeta and 13 Jbeta primers. Sequenced by immunoSEQ multiplex PCR; TCRdb stores in-frame clones only, minus some. The sample holds 140,000 to 150,000 clones, around 75% seen once. The CDR3 length is 12 residues. V lost 2 bases and J lost 7, with 5 bases in between. The germline V gene encodes CDR1 KGHSH and CDR2 LQKENI. The donors were healthy bone marrow donors. The source of the sample is a study of cytomegalovirus exposure and HLA in healthy donors. Whole-study context: T cells numbering around 180 million yielded approximately 120 million unique TCR beta sequences in an earlier analysis.

Sequenced sample: PBMCs. This receptor was taken from a man aged 25 to 40 in good health and CMV-seronegative. V gene TRBV18 combines with J gene TRBJ1-4; D ambiguous. CDR3 nucleotide sequence: TGTGCCAGCTCACCAGCGGGTGAAAAACTGTTTTTT. This encodes CASSPAGEKLFF.